This TCR beta chain was sequenced during a study of T cell repertoires in cytomegalovirus infection. Whole-study context: Based on public TCR beta signatures, there were indications of CMV infection and of a matching HLA type. General study results and limits: There were HLA-C-restricted CMV-specific TCR beta clonotypes dominating the ex vivo response.

Regarding this clonotype: Its antigen is as yet unknown.

Via MiXCR, TCRdb re-called the reads, giving one row per CDR3 protein. The table includes roughly 180,000 distinct CDR3 sequences, roughly 27% detected once. The sequencing sample was made of PBMCs. The TCR was taken from a human donor in good health (CMV status not recorded). Some clones in this sample may be carry-over from other donors' samples.

The CDR3 loop is CASSLDVGPGSYGYTF. CDR3 nucleotides: TGTGCCAGCAGCTTAGATGTAGGGCCAGGATCCTATGGCTACACCTTC. This chain connects TRBV11-2 to TRBJ1-2; the D is unclear. The CDR3 runs to 16 residues. The V and J ends lost 0 bases and 4 bases respectively, with 15 bases between them. Germline V gives CDR1 SGHAT, CDR2 FQNNGV.